This T cell receptor beta chain was retrieved from a study of blood T cells in healthy people across ages. The use of a sample-barcoded 5' primer and a J-beta primer mix characterized a second PCR of about 7 to 12 cycles. Each sample yielded at least 2.5 million CDR3-containing paired-end reads. One entry per CDR3 protein results from TCRdb running MiXCR on the 5' RACE reads. The sample lists 650,000 to 1,000,000 distinct CDR3 sequences, around 34% seen once, with 13% in the top ten. From germline, CDR1 is GTSNPN and CDR2 SVGIG (reference sequence). V lost 4 bases and J lost 9, with 18 bases in between. The CDR3 has 13 amino acids.

The TCR originated in a young man in good health. The material sequenced was blood. This chain links TRBV30 with TRBJ2-5; D is unresolved. Here the CDR3 DNA reads TGTGCCTGGAACGACGGACCCGTTGAGGCCCAGTACTTC. Residues: CAWNDGPVEAQYF.